This T cell receptor (beta chain) is from a study of blood T cell repertoires in COVID-19. For the study at large: The United States, Italy and Spain provided the acute and convalescent COVID-19 samples.

V shed 1 base, J shed 1 base, and the junction held 8 bases outside the gene matches. From germline, CDR1 is SGHDT and CDR2 YYEEEE. This CDR3 spans 16 amino acids. Clones were read by immunoSEQ multiplex PCR, and TCRdb kept only the in-frame ones, dropping some. Of over 250,000 clones detected, nearly 90% appear once; the ten largest clones hold under 2.5%. Enrolled through a virtual design, the participants were between 18 and 89 years of age and came from around 25 US areas. Allocation to cohorts depended on clinical history reported by the participants. Each recovered donor of Cohort 3 presented with two negative PCRs, clearance, or symptom resolution.

Material for sequencing was PBMCs or T cells enriched from blood (not recorded which). The gene calls are TRBV5-6 and TRBJ2-7, with 7 bases identical to TRBD2. This sequence originates from an older woman who had recovered from COVID-19. In DNA, the CDR3 is TGTGCCAGCAGCTTGTTTTCCGGGACTACTTCCTACGAGCAGTACTTC. Protein sequence: CASSLFSGTTSYEQYF. The whole variable domain, remainder taken from reference TRBV5-6 and TRBJ2-7, is DAGVTQSPTHLIKTRGQQVTLRCSPKSGHDTVSWYQQALGQGPQFIFQYYEEEERQRGNFPDRFSGHQFPNYSSELNVNALLLGDSALYLCASSLFSGTTSYEQYFGPGTRLTVT.